Listed here are 5 T cell receptor beta chains from one sample, sequenced in a study of T cells in Graves' hyperthyroidism and ophthalmopathy. There were TCR beta CDR3 regions amplified from RNA transcripts. The HTBI primer set drove a first-round RT-PCR of the TCR CDR3. TCRdb fed the multiplex PCR reads into MiXCR, producing one record per CDR3 protein. The profile shows hundreds of thousands of distinct CDR3 sequences, around 16% of them singletons. Sequencing was carried out using blood. The receptor source for this set is a woman in her twenties or thirties with Graves' hyperthyroidism.

The genes are TRBV6-4 and TRBJ1-1; D is ambiguous. The CDR3 spans 12 residues. Trimming shortened V by 9 bases and J by 5 bases, and 13 bases separated the two germline ends. Germline assignment: CDR1 MRHNA and CDR2 SNTAGT. CDR3: CASYREVTEAFF. The CDR3 DNA reads TGTGCCAGTTACCGGGAGGTTACTGAAGCTTTCTTT.

This clonotype was seen more than once but under ten times. The V call is TRBV10-3, the J call TRBJ2-2; 10 bases align to TRBD2. The V segment lost 4 bases and the J segment 5 bases; nucleotides outside the gene matches: 7. The CDR3 is 16 residues long. Germline CDR1 is ENHRY and CDR2 is SYGVKD. In DNA form, the CDR3 reads TGTGCCATCAGTGGGGGAACTAGCGGGAAGACCGGGGAGCTGTTTTTT. Protein: CAISGGTSGKTGELFF.

The gene calls are TRBV5-6 and TRBJ2-2; TRBD1 aligns across 7 bases. Per the germline V gene, CDR1 is SGHDT and CDR2 is YYEEEE. V trimming: 6 bases; J trimming: 0 bases; junction bases outside the gene matches: 8. The CDR3 is 16 residues long. The CDR3 DNA is TGTGCCAGCAACCCCCAGGGGGATCCGAACACCGGGGAGCTGTTTTTT. Encoded protein: CASNPQGDPNTGELFF. Using reference TRBV5-6 and TRBJ2-2 for the parts outside the CDR3, the full variable domain is DAGVTQSPTHLIKTRGQQVTLRCSPKSGHDTVSWYQQALGQGPQFIFQYYEEEERQRGNFPDRFSGHQFPNYSSELNVNALLLGDSALYLCASNPQGDPNTGELFFGEGSRLTVL.

This clonotype was counted ten times or more. V is TRBV12-3 or TRBV12-4 and J is TRBJ1-2; D is undetermined. With 3 bases removed from V and 4 bases from J, the gap between germline ends came to 12 bases. The CDR3 sequence is 14 residues long. CDR3 sequence: CASSFRQNPYGYTF. CDR3 nucleotide sequence: TGTGCCAGCAGTTTCAGGCAGAACCCCTATGGCTACACCTTC.

V and J are TRBV6-2 or TRBV6-3 and TRBJ2-7; D is ambiguous. Trimming shortened V by 6 bases and J by 0 bases, and 15 bases separated the two germline ends. The CDR3 consists of 15 residues. Germline loops: CDR1 MNHEY, CDR2 SVGEGT. The DNA for the CDR3 is TGTGCCAGCAGACCGGGTCCTATTTACTCCTACGAGCAGTACTTC. Translating it yields CASRPGPIYSYEQYF.